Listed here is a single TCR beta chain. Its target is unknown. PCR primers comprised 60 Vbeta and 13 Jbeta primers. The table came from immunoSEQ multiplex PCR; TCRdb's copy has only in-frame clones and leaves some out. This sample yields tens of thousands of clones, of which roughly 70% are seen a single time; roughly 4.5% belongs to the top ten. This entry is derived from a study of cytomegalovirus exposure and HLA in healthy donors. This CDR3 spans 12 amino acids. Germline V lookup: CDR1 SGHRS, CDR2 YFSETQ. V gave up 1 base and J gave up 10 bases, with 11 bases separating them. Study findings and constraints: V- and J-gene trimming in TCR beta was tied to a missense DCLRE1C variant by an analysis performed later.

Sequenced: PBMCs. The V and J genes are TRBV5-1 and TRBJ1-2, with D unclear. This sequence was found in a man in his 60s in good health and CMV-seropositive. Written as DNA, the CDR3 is TGCGCCAGCAGCTTGAGTAGCGAGGCCTACACCTTC. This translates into CASSLSSEAYTF.